The present T cell receptor (beta chain) was sequenced within a study of spatial heterogeneity in lung cancer. Study outcomes and limitations: Relative to follow-up, resection was when ubiquitous expanded tumor TCRs appeared more in blood.

Every molecule of TCR cDNA had its own unique molecular identifier. TCRdb reprocessed the 5' RACE reads with MiXCR, giving one entry per CDR3 protein. The sample gives over 35,000 distinct CDR3 sequences, roughly a tenth of which show up once; 17% is in the top ten. With respect to this clonotype: Antigen: not known.

Trimming shortened V by 5 bases and J by 5 bases, and 15 bases separated the two germline ends. This CDR3 has 15 residues. CDR1 is SEHNR, CDR2 FQNEAQ, per germline (reference sequence). Noted time point: blood at routine non-recurrence follow-up after resection. Unsorted whole RNA of tumor, nontumor lung or frozen PBMC was sequenced. The TCR comes from a female donor with early-stage non-small cell lung cancer. Material: PBMCs, obtained at follow-up. The rearrangement links TRBV7-9 to TRBJ2-2, with D perhaps given as TRBD1 or TRBD2 (5 bases each). CDR3: CASSLPRDGTGELFF. The CDR3 DNA reads as TGTGCCAGCAGCCTACCCAGGGACGGAACCGGGGAGCTGTTTTTT.